The following is a TCR beta chain sequence with its context. This receptor's antigen is unknown. No base-level quality is on record; no much larger clone is a single base apart. The data were obtained in a study of cytomegalovirus exposure and HLA in healthy donors (dated by TCRdb to 2016 to 2017). Background for the entire study: An earlier analysis of roughly 500 of the donors reported 250 to 300 Gb of sequence data and approximately 110 million unique TCR beta sequences from about 179 million T cells. An early release covering 500 to 750 HLA-typed donors comprised approximately 290 gigabases of sequencing data and 65 million to 100 million unique TCR sequences. The genetic ancestry cluster associated with self-reported Caucasian donors included 65% to 90% of the roughly 410 genotyped donors. The study aimed to test whether signatures of past pathogen exposure could be identified by cataloging public T cell receptors. The study profiled the T cell repertoires of under 700 subjects by immunosequencing and related them to cytomegalovirus serostatus. In addition to the first cohort of around 670 subjects, a separate validation cohort of about 120 different subjects was used. The study combined high-throughput TCR immunosequencing, statistical association of individual TCRs with disease status, and machine learning to predict cytomegalovirus infection status. A later analysis re-analyzed previously published TCR beta repertoires from 666 donors and added high-resolution HLA genotyping to study TCR occurrence patterns. In the later analysis, no new phenotypic data were used to find candidate immune exposures; instead, reliance was placed on TCR beta sequences and their occurrence across donors. An earlier analysis of some 600 of the donors applied high-throughput TCR beta sequencing to assess whether each TCR beta V gene segment acted as functional or pseudogenic. Donor age, sex, ethnicity and CMV serostatus were compiled together with the repertoire data. A later genetic analysis took genome-wide SNP genotypes for about 55% of the 666 donors and used that subset as a discovery cohort. Every discovery cohort repertoire had been produced on one sequencing platform. Class I and class II HLA loci were covered by the typing at four-digit resolution. The number of donors typed differed by locus, with roughly 620-640 for A, B, C, DRB1 and DQB1, around 520 for DQA1, 600 to 610 for DPA1, and approximately 470 for DPB1. Roughly five DR-DQ haplotypes were handled as single units for association and clustering because linkage in the cohort was strong. On average, around 240,000 unique TCR beta nucleotide sequences were sequenced per donor among some 420 genotyped donors of the cohort, with about 19% of those sequences being non-productive. Summary of the overall study and its limitations: Because counts were too low, fewer than 20 rarely observed V segments, including chromosome 9 orphons, were excluded from the earlier analysis of about 500 of the donors. An association between a missense DCLRE1C variant and V-gene and J-gene trimming of TCR beta chains was found in a later genetic analysis and replicated in an independent cohort. Assigning TCR associations to individual alleles was difficult when HLA alleles, especially DR and DQ, strongly co-occurred. In vitro tests confirmed that a few of the cytomegalovirus-associated TCR beta chains recognize cytomegalovirus antigens. Linkage disequilibrium might explain the correlated functional status among segregating V segments, but an unknown experimental factor could not be ruled out. According to the authors, the approach could potentially be generalized to other disease states and immunological phenotypes. Presence/absence analyses assumed roughly uniform sequencing depth across donors, an assumption that may not hold. In a later analysis, most CMV-associated TCR beta chains were found to appear HLA-restricted, with HLA associations seemingly driven largely by CMV exposure. A later analysis found that HLA-associated TCR beta chains were more clonally expanded and had lower generation probabilities than equally common non-associated chains. In this cohort, only TCR beta chains were sequenced, and detectable features were limited by the absence of alpha or paired-chain data. Specific HLA alleles were associated with about 17,000 TCR beta sequences at a false discovery rate of 0.05 in a later analysis. A further reported finding was that TCR beta sequences accurately predicted the HLA-A and HLA-B alleles for most subjects in the first cohort. While some public TCRs were present in many individuals, most TCR sequences turned up only very rarely across donors. In a later analysis, TCR association rates were found to vary across HLA loci, with the most associated TCRs seen for DRB1 alleles and the fewest for HLA-C alleles. Some IMGT-functional V segments, including TRBV6-2 and TRBV6-3, could not be distinguished by the 87-base-pair reads and were therefore excluded. In a later analysis, several top co-occurrence clusters were reported to appear linked to parvovirus B19, influenza, CMV and Epstein-Barr virus. In the study, approximately 150 TCR beta chains were listed as associated with cytomegalovirus. According to a later genetic analysis, donors in an Asian-associated ancestry cluster had fewer N-insertions in productive TCRs than the approximately 700-donor mean. In both the original and validation cohorts, the classifier was reported to diagnose cytomegalovirus status with high specificity and sensitivity. In an earlier analysis of a few hundred of the donors, most TCR beta V segments were observed in productive rearrangements about 87% or about 30% of the time, broadly matching IMGT annotations. For the cohort, immune exposure information was limited to CMV serostatus. Because HLA typing was missing for some donors at each locus, association tests included only the typed subset. A cluster of highly shared sequence variants was judged likely to be a technical artifact of the sequencing pipeline.

Relative to germline, V is 4 bases shorter and J is 6 bases shorter, with 11 bases between their ends. The CDR3 goes from the cysteine to the phenylalanine over 12 residues. Just CDR3 DNA is preserved here, 36 bases in frame from base 1. CDR1 and CDR2, per the germline V gene, are SGDLS and YYNGEE. Receptor libraries were prepared by the immunoSEQ multiplex PCR assay. The multiplex PCR relied on a mix of 60 forward primers for TCR Vbeta segments and 13 reverse primers for TCR Jbeta segments. A multiplex PCR assay on genomic DNA amplified the CDR3 region of rearranged TCR beta genes. The Illumina HiSeq System was used to sequence the amplified TCR beta libraries as 87-base-pair reads. The authors' analysis ran thus. In a later analysis, tens of millions of unique TCR beta chains were counted across the 500 to 850 repertoires, and roughly 11 million of these chains were shared by at least two donors. Raw reads were error-corrected and collapsed into unique sequences by a nearest-neighbor algorithm in which closely related sequences were merged to remove PCR and sequencing errors. To assign V, D and J gene segments, CDR3 sequences were aligned to IMGT reference sequences. For a sequence to be retained, at least a six-nucleotide match to both a V gene segment and a J gene segment was required. Rearrangements were called productive when the CDR3 lacked stop codons and stayed in frame with V and J; all others were non-productive. Following IMGT convention, CDR3 was defined as the stretch from the second conserved V-encoded cysteine up to the conserved J-encoded phenylalanine. The earlier analysis of about 560 of the donors excluded any sequence lacking an unambiguous match to a single V gene segment. In an earlier analysis of 500 to 750 of the donors, V segments were called functional above 56.7% productive rearrangements and were called segregating when the between-donor standard deviation exceeded 5%. A statistical classification framework was built to diagnose cytomegalovirus status from the catalog of TCR beta chain sequences. In a later analysis, V and J genes were assigned by comparing TCR nucleotide sequences against IMGT/GENE-DB human TR gene sequences. The TCRdist pipeline was used in a later analysis to assign CDR3 sequences and most-parsimonious VDJ recombination scenarios. In a later analysis, each TCR beta chain was defined by its CDR3 amino acid sequence together with its V-gene family, and reads lacking a unique V-gene family were excluded. As a way to deal with suspected cross-contamination and a sequencing artifact, a later analysis dropped approximately 590 nucleotide sequences that were highly shared and had low generation probability. In a later analysis, a clonal expansion index was calculated for each public chain from normalized within-repertoire ranks of inferred template counts. In a later analysis, generation probabilities were computed using a VDJ recombination model fitted to out-of-frame rearrangements, and the results were checked against IGoR. In a later analysis, TCR-TCR, TCR-HLA and TCR-CMV co-occurrence was scored with hypergeometric tests, and a repertoire-size bias correction was applied to TCR pairs. A later analysis estimated false discovery rates by permuting HLA or CMV assignments 20 times. In a later analysis, co-occurring TCRs were grouped using DBSCAN, with TCRdist sequence similarity added in when clustering inside HLA-allele-positive subsets. Repertoires with fewer than 30,000 or more than 120,000 public chains were left out of co-occurrence clustering, as were about five repertoires with anomalous nucleotide sharing. TCRdb provides this immuneACCESS table in a form limited to in-frame rearrangements. Some clones are lacking; in checked studies, under half of them reflect an unresolved V gene, and why the rest are absent is not known. That table is the source of V, J and clone size, and D and trimming were worked out from the DNA. For this sample the table gives fewer than 250,000 clones, of which about four fifths were detected only once. Approximately 5% of the sample belongs to the ten largest clones.

The cohort was made up of 666 healthy bone marrow donors. All cohort members were sampled while nominally healthy, although unrecorded immune exposures were likely present. The donor was CMV seropositive and was included in the group of 250 to 300 seropositive cohort members. Every donor gave a peripheral blood sample, and the peripheral blood mononuclear cells from that sample were used for TCR beta sequencing. Genomic DNA extraction from the blood cell samples was performed with the Qiagen DNeasy Blood Extraction Kit. The V and J segments used are TRBV9 and TRBJ2-7; the D gene is perhaps TRBD1, from 7 matching bases. This clonotype was sampled from a man aged 25-45 years in good health and CMV-seropositive. The sequenced sample consisted of PBMCs. The DNA is as follows: TGTGCCAGCAGCACAGGGGAGGCCGAGCAGTACTTC. Translated, it reads CASSTGEAEQYF.